The rows below give T cell receptor beta chains drawn from one sample of a study of cytomegalovirus exposure and HLA in healthy donors. This table comes from immunoSEQ multiplex PCR, and its TCRdb copy is limited to in-frame clones, with some not included. In the table there are 200,000 to 250,000 clones, 60% to 80% of which are singletons. Sequenced input: PBMCs. The receptors derive from a woman in her twenties or thirties in good health and CMV-seronegative. Both conserved end residues are part of each CDR3. The order of the fields is D gene, clone size, J gene, V gene, CDR3 DNA, CDR3 protein. The D gene is left open where the match is weak. The size entry is marked missing in some rows and otherwise reads once, few, many or a size class.

>TRBD2|.|TRBJ2-1|TRBV4-1
TGCGCCAGCAGCCAAACTAGCGGGAGCTCCTACAATGAGCAGTTCTTC
CASSQTSGSSYNEQFF
>.|few|TRBJ1-2|TRBV6-6
TGTGCCAGCAGTTACTCCAGGGCAGATGGCTACACCTTC
CASSYSRADGYTF
>.|.|TRBJ1-2|TRBV11-1
TGTGCCAGCAGCCCACGACAGACTTGGGTTCACGGCTACACCTTC
CASSPRQTWVHGYTF
>TRBD1|.|TRBJ1-2|TRBV5-1
TGCGCCAGCAGCCCTGTGGGACAGAACTATGGCTACACCTTC
CASSPVGQNYGYTF
>TRBD1|.|TRBJ2-7|TRBV7-9
TGTGCCAGCAGCAGACAGGGGACCTACGAGCAGTACTTC
CASSRQGTYEQYF
>.|.|TRBJ2-7|TRBV7-9
TGTGCCAGCAGCTTAGCTGGGACAAACTACGAGCAGTACTTC
CASSLAGTNYEQYF
>.|.|TRBJ1-1|TRBV5-5
TGTGCCAGCAGCTTGGCGCAGGGAACTATGAACACTGAAGCTTTCTTT
CASSLAQGTMNTEAFF
>TRBD2|.|TRBJ2-1|TRBV6-1
TGTGCCAGCAGTGACCTTTCCGGGACTAGCGGGATTGGTGATGAGCAGTTCTTC
CASSDLSGTSGIGDEQFF
>.|few|TRBJ1-1|TRBV11-2
TGTGCCAGCAGCTTAGTAAGGGGCGCGGACACTGAAGCTTTCTTT
CASSLVRGADTEAFF
>.|.|TRBJ1-3|TRBV4-1
TGCGCCAGCAGCCAACAGCCTCCCGGGACTCAAGGAAACACCATATATTTT
CASSQQPPGTQGNTIYF
>TRBD1|once|TRBJ2-5|TRBV19
TGTGCCAGTAGTACCCGACAGGGGCACCAAGAGACCCAGTACTTC
CASSTRQGHQETQYF
>TRBD1|.|TRBJ1-6|TRBV18
TGTGCCAGCTCACGGGACAGGGACAATTCACCCCTCCACTTT
CASSRDRDNSPLHF
>.|.|TRBJ2-5|TRBV7-6
TGTGCCAGCAGCTTAGATTGGGCAGAGACCCAGTACTTC
CASSLDWAETQYF
>TRBD2|.|TRBJ2-3|TRBV5-4
TGTGCCAGCAGCTTGGGCCAGCGGGAGTCTACAGATACGCAGTATTTT
CASSLGQRESTDTQYF
>TRBD2|.|TRBJ2-1|TRBV7-8
TGTGCCAGCAACCTAGCGGGAGTCGTCAATGAGCAGTTCTTC
CASNLAGVVNEQFF
>.|.|TRBJ2-1|TRBV6-5
TGTGCCCTCGGGGCATTTAGCGGAGCTGAGCAGTTCTTC
CALGAFSGAEQFF
>.|once|TRBJ1-3|TRBV11-2
TGTGCCAGCAGTCTGGTGGGGGCAGAGGACACCATATATTTT
CASSLVGAEDTIYF
>TRBD1|many|TRBJ2-5|TRBV5-1
TGCGCCAGCAGCGGGGGACAGGTACCGTCCGGGGAGACCCAGTACTTC
CASSGGQVPSGETQYF
>TRBD1|.|TRBJ1-1|TRBV6-5
TGTGCCAGCCGGGACAGGGTTTACACTGAAGCTTTCTTT
CASRDRVYTEAFF
>.|few|TRBJ2-1|TRBV7-2
TGTGCCAGCAGCAATGCGGGACGTGAGCAGTTCTTC
CASSNAGREQFF
>TRBD1|.|TRBJ2-1|TRBV9
TGTGCCAGCAGCGTAGGACAGGGGGCTAATGAGCAGTTCTTC
CASSVGQGANEQFF
>TRBD2|once|TRBJ2-7|TRBV6-1
TGTGCCAGCAGTGAAAGTCTAGCGGGGACCAGAGAGCAGTACTTC
CASSESLAGTREQYF
>TRBD1|few|TRBJ1-4|TRBV14
TGTGCCAGCAGCCAGGGACAGGTAGCAACTAATGAAAAACTGTTTTTT
CASSQGQVATNEKLFF
>TRBD1|.|TRBJ1-2|TRBV5-5
TGTGCCAGCAGCTTACCACAGGGGGATGGCTACACCTTC
CASSLPQGDGYTF
>.|once|TRBJ1-2|TRBV30
TGTGCCTGGAGTGCTTTGGGGCCCAACTACGGCTACACCTTC
CAWSALGPNYGYTF
>TRBD2|few|TRBJ2-3|TRBV6-5
TGTGCCAGCAGTTCTTTCCTAGCGGGAGAAACAGATACGCAGTATTTT
CASSSFLAGETDTQYF
>TRBD2|.|TRBJ2-7|TRBV4-1
TGCGCCAGCAGCCAATCGTCTAGCGGACCTACCTACGAGCAGTACTTC
CASSQSSSGPTYEQYF
>TRBD1|.|TRBJ2-5|TRBV29-1
TGCAGCGTTGAAGATTGGACAGGGGTGGAGACCCAGTACTTC
CSVEDWTGVETQYF
>.|.|TRBJ2-5|TRBV10-1
TGCGCCAGCAGTGAAGTGGGGAGAGAGACCCAGTACTTC
CASSEVGRETQYF
>.|.|TRBJ2-3|TRBV6-1
TGTGCCAGCAACCGGGAGCGGACAGATACGCAGTATTTT
CASNRERTDTQYF
>.|.|TRBJ2-3|TRBV7-8
TGTGCCAGCAGCTTCGGAGGGGGCGGTACTGGAGATACGCAGTATTTT
CASSFGGGGTGDTQYF
>TRBD1|.|TRBJ2-1|TRBV19
TGTGCCAGTAGTCAAATCGGGACAGGGGGTCCAAATGAGCAGTTCTTC
CASSQIGTGGPNEQFF
>.|.|TRBJ1-1|TRBV30
TGTGCCTGGGGTCTAATGAACACTGAAGCTTTCTTT
CAWGLMNTEAFF
>TRBD1|once|TRBJ2-7|TRBV4-1
TGCGCCAGCAGCCGGGTGAAGGGACAGGGGTCGTCCTACGAGCAGTACTTC
CASSRVKGQGSSYEQYF
>.|.|TRBJ2-5|TRBV7-9
TGTTCCAGCATAGGGGACATCGAGACCCAGTACTTC
CSSIGDIETQYF
>.|few|TRBJ2-6|TRBV7-9
TGTGCCAGCAGCTTAGGAAACAGGGAACCTGGGGCCAACGTCCTGACTTTC
CASSLGNREPGANVLTF
>TRBD2|.|TRBJ2-5|TRBV30
TGTGCCTGGAGTGGACTAGCGTTTGAGACCCAGTACTTC
CAWSGLAFETQYF
>.|.|TRBJ2-5|TRBV7-9
TGTGCCAGCAGTTGGGGGGGCGGAGAGACCCAGTACTTC
CASSWGGGETQYF
>TRBD1|.|TRBJ2-7|TRBV7-9
TGTTCCAGCAGCTTATCGGGGACAGGCGAGCAGTACTTC
CSSSLSGTGEQYF
>TRBD1|.|TRBJ2-1|TRBV23-1
TGCGCCAGCAGTCAACGGACCGGGACAGGGTCTTGGAGAGGGCAGTTCTTC
CASSQRTGTGSWRGQFF
>.|.|TRBJ2-5|TRBV4-2
TGTGCCAGCAGCCGTCCAGGGTCAACAGAGACCCAGTACTTC
CASSRPGSTETQYF
>TRBD1|.|TRBJ1-1|TRBV5-6
TGTGCCAGCAGCTTGTTATGGGACAGGGTGAACACTGAAGCTTTCTTT
CASSLLWDRVNTEAFF
>TRBD2|.|TRBJ2-4|TRBV7-9
TGTGCCAGCAGCTTAGCGGTCGGCTCTAGCGGGGGGGGGACGCACTTC
CASSLAVGSSGGGTHF
>.|.|TRBJ2-5|TRBV7-2
TGTGCCAGCAGCTTAAATATGATTAGCTTTGGGGAGCAGTACTTC
CASSLNMISFGEQYF
>.|.|TRBJ2-3|TRBV10-1
TGCGCCAGCAGTGACAGGGGCAAGACAGATACGCAGTATTTT
CASSDRGKTDTQYF
>TRBD1|.|TRBJ2-7|TRBV7-9
TGTGCCAGCAGCCCTGACAGGGGGTCCTACGAGCAGTACTTC
CASSPDRGSYEQYF
>TRBD1|.|TRBJ1-2|TRBV30
TGTGCCTGGAGTCAGAACCCCGGGAGACAGGGAGGCGGCTACACCTTC
CAWSQNPGRQGGGYTF
>TRBD1|.|TRBJ1-1|TRBV7-9
TGTGCCAGCAGCACGGGACAGGGGATTAACACTGAAGCTTTCTTT
CASSTGQGINTEAFF
>.|few|TRBJ1-5|TRBV6-5
TGTGCCAGCAGTTCCTATTACGGGGGTCACAATCAGCCCCAGCATTTT
CASSSYYGGHNQPQHF
>.|.|TRBJ1-2|TRBV2
TGTGCCAGCACCGAGGGTGCGTGGTATGGCTACACCTTC
CASTEGAWYGYTF
>TRBD1|.|TRBJ1-1|TRBV7-9
TGTGCCAGCAGCAGCAGGGGGAAGTTTTCTGAAGCTTTCTTT
CASSSRGKFSEAFF
>TRBD2|.|TRBJ2-1|TRBV6-5
TGTGCCAGCGGGACTAGCGTGTACAATGAGCAGTTCTTC
CASGTSVYNEQFF
>TRBD1|.|TRBJ2-7|TRBV6-1
TGTGCCAGCAGTGAGAGCGCAGGGGGCGTCTACGAGCAGTACTTC
CASSESAGGVYEQYF